This note documents a single T cell receptor beta chain sequence. The antigen is undetermined. The entry originates in a study of response to subunit inactivated influenza vaccine. Germline V lookup: CDR1 LGHNA, CDR2 YSLEER. The CDR3 has 15 residues. V was trimmed by 1 base and J by 4 bases, leaving 13 bases between them. TCRdb processed the RT-PCR reads anew with MiXCR; each CDR3 protein has one entry. The sample consists of under 200,000 distinct CDR3 sequences, approximately 11% of them appearing once. Study-wide results and caveats: After each seasonal influenza vaccination, few new T cells are recruited, the authors suggested.

The sequenced sample was non-naive T cells sorted from PBMCs, obtained 45 days after vaccination. This receptor was identified in a man between 45 and 60 years old who received an inactivated influenza vaccine. The chain joins TRBV4-3 to TRBJ1-2; tentatively, D is TRBD1 (5 bases). The CDR3 nucleotides read TGCGCCAGCAGCCAAGTACGTGGGGGACCCTATGGCTACACCTTC. Its protein product is CASSQVRGGPYGYTF.